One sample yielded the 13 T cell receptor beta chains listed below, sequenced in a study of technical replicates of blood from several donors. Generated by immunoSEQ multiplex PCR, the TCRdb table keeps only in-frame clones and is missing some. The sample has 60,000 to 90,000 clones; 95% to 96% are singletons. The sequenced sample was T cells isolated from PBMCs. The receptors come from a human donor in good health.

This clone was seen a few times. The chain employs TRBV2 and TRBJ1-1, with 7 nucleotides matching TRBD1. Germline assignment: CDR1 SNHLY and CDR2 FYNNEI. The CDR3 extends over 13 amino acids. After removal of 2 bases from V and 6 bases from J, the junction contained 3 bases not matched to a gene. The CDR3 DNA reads TGTGCCAGCAGTGAATCCGGACAGGCTGAAGCTTTCTTT. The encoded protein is CASSESGQAEAFF.

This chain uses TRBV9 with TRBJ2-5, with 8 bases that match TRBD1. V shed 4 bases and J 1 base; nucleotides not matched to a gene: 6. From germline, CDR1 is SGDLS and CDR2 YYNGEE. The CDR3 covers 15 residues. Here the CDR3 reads CASSPRQGPQETQYF. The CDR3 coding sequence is TGTGCCAGCAGCCCTCGACAGGGGCCCCAAGAGACCCAGTACTTC.

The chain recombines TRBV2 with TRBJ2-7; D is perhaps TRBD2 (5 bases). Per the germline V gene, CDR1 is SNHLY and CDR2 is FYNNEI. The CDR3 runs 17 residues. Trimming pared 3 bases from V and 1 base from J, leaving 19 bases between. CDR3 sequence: CASSDGIGWAASYEQYF. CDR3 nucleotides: TGTGCCAGCAGTGACGGGATTGGGTGGGCTGCGTCCTACGAGCAGTACTTC.

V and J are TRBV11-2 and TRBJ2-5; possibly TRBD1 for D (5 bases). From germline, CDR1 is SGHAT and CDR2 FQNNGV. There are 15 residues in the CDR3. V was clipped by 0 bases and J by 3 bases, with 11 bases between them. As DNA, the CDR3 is TGTGCCAGCAGCTTAGATGTACAGACAGAAGAGACCCAGTACTTC. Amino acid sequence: CASSLDVQTEETQYF.

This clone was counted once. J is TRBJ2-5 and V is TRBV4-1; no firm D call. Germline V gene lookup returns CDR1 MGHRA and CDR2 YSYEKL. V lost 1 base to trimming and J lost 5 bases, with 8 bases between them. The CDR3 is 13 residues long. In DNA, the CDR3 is TGCGCCAGCAGCCAAGGCCGGTTGGAGACCCAGTACTTC. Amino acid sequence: CASSQGRLETQYF.

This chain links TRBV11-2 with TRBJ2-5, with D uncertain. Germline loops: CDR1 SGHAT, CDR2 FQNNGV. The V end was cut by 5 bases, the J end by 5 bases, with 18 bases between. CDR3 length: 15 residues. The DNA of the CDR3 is TGTGCCAGCAGCCCCCGCCCGACACTGCTGGAGACCCAGTACTTC. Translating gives CASSPRPTLLETQYF.

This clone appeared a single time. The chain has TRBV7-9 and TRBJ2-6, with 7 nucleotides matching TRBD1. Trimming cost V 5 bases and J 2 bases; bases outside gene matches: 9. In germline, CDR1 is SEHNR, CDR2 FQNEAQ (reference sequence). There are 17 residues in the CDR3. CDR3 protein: CASSRDRAAAGANVLTF. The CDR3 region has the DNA TGTGCCAGCAGCCGGGACAGAGCTGCAGCTGGGGCCAACGTCCTGACTTTC.

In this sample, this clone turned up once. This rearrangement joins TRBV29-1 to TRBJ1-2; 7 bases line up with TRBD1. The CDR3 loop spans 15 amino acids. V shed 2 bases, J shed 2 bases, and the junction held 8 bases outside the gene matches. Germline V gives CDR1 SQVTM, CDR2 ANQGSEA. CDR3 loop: CSVEPTGVTNYGYTF. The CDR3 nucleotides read TGCAGCGTTGAACCCACAGGGGTCACGAACTATGGCTACACCTTC.

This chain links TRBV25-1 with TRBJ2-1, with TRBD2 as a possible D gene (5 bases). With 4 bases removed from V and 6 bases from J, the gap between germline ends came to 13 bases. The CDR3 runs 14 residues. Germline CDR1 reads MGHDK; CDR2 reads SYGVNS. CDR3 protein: CASSVRRGSNEQFF. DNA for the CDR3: TGTGCCAGCAGTGTACGCCGGGGAAGCAATGAGCAGTTCTTC.

In DNA, the CDR3 is TGTGCCAGCAGCTTAGTTCCGTCGGACGAGCAGTACTTC. Translating it yields CASSLVPSDEQYF. The chain uses TRBV7-6 and TRBJ2-7; D is undetermined. V shed 1 base and J shed 5 bases, with 9 bases lying between them. The germline V gene has CDR1 SGHVS and CDR2 FNYEAQ. The CDR3 has 13 residues.

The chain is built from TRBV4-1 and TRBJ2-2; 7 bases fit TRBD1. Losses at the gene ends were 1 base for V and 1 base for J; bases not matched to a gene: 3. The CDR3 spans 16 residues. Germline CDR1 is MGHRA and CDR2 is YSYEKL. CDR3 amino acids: CASSQVGGKNTGELFF. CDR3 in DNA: TGCGCCAGCAGCCAAGTAGGGGGCAAGAACACCGGGGAGCTGTTTTTT.

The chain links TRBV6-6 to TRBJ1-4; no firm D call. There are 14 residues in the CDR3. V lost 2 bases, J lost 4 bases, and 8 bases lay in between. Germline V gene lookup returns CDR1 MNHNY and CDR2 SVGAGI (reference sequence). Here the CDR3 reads CASSYGPSNEKLFF. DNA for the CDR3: TGTGCCAGCAGTTACGGTCCTAGTAATGAAAAACTGTTTTTT.

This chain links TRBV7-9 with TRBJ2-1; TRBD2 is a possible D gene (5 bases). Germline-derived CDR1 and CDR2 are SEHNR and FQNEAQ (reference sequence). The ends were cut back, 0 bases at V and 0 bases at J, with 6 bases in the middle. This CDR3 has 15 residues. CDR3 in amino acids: CASSLAGSSYNEQFF. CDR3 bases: TGTGCCAGCAGCTTAGCAGGGAGCTCCTACAATGAGCAGTTCTTC.